This T cell receptor beta chain originates from a study of control samples from healthy donors and cancer patients. Germline V gene sequence: CDR1 SGDLS, CDR2 YYNGEE. The length of the CDR3 is 15 residues. The V and J ends lost 2 bases and 1 base respectively, with 12 bases between them. The data were produced by immunoSEQ multiplex PCR, yet TCRdb's version contains in-frame clones alone and is incomplete. Here the sample spans tens of thousands of clones, around 80% being singletons. The V call is TRBV9, the J call TRBJ2-5, with D maybe TRBD2 (7 bases). The sample taken for sequencing was blood. This receptor was obtained from a woman between 55 and 75 years old in good health. CDR3 amino acids: CASSVSRGAQETQYF. The CDR3 DNA follows: TGTGCCAGCAGCGTCTCCCGGGGGGCCCAAGAGACCCAGTACTTC.